These T cell receptor beta chains were read from a single sample in a study of CD8 T cells in Susac syndrome. One entry per CDR3 protein, called by TCRdb with MiXCR from the immunoSEQ multiplex PCR reads. The sample lists some 400,000 distinct CDR3 sequences, approximately 85% occurring once. Source material: CD8+ T cells from PBMCs. These receptor sequences come from a human donor with multiple sclerosis. Each CDR3 is given with its conserved first and last residue. A D gene is named only where the DNA matches it firmly. Clone size is given for some rows only: seen once, a few or many times, or a class if the clone is expanded.

j_gene,abundance,v_gene,d_gene,CDR3aa,CDR3nt
TRBJ2-7,NA,TRBV4-1,TRBD1,CASSQGTGGHEQYF,TGCGCCAGCAGCCAAGGTACAGGGGGCCACGAGCAGTACTTC
TRBJ1-1,few,TRBV6-5,NA,CASSYETATEAFF,TGTGCCAGCAGTTACGAGACAGCCACTGAAGCTTTCTTT
TRBJ1-5,NA,TRBV6-5,NA,CASSYGPNSNQPQHF,TGTGCCAGCAGTTACGGGCCGAATAGCAATCAGCCCCAGCATTTT
TRBJ2-2,NA,TRBV7-9,NA,CASTHERNTGELFF,TGTGCCAGCACCCATGAGCGTAACACCGGGGAGCTGTTTTTT
TRBJ2-1,NA,TRBV30,NA,CAWTSGRALYNEQFF,TGTGCCTGGACGAGCGGGCGGGCCCTATACAATGAGCAGTTCTTC
TRBJ2-1,NA,TRBV30,NA,CAWSIRAGEQFF,TGTGCCTGGAGTATCCGGGCGGGCGAGCAGTTCTTC
TRBJ1-5,NA,TRBV4-1,NA,CASSQEPLEDSNQPQHF,TGCGCCAGCAGCCAAGAACCCCTGGAGGATAGCAATCAGCCCCAGCATTTT
TRBJ1-1,NA,TRBV12-3/TRBV12-4,NA,CASSVRAQVNTEAFF,TGTGCCAGCAGTGTTAGGGCGCAGGTGAACACTGAAGCTTTCTTT
TRBJ1-4,NA,TRBV20-1,TRBD1,CSAAGQGGGEKLFF,TGCAGTGCCGCCGGACAGGGCGGGGGGGAAAAACTGTTTTTT
TRBJ2-2,NA,TRBV19,TRBD2,CATSSIEAGVAGELFF,TGTGCCACCTCCTCAATAGAGGCGGGGGTAGCCGGGGAGCTGTTTTTT
TRBJ1-2,NA,TRBV5-4,TRBD1,CASSRDRVYGYTF,TGTGCCAGCAGTCGAGACAGGGTCTATGGCTACACCTTC
TRBJ2-3,NA,TRBV20-1,NA,CSARDIGGANHGDTQYF,TGCAGTGCTAGAGATATTGGCGGGGCCAATCATGGAGATACGCAGTATTTT
TRBJ2-3,NA,TRBV28,NA,CASSRLRGTQYF,TGTGCCAGCAGCCGCTTGCGTGGTACGCAGTATTTT
TRBJ1-5,NA,TRBV27,NA,CASRTDVSQPQHF,TGTGCCAGCAGGACGGATGTGAGTCAGCCCCAGCATTTT
TRBJ2-7,few,TRBV12-3/TRBV12-4,NA,CASSPHSYWQYF,TGTGCCAGCAGCCCCCATTCCTACTGGCAGTACTTC
TRBJ1-1,NA,TRBV5-1,NA,CASSLRGRAVDEAFF,TGCGCCAGCAGCTTGAGGGGCAGGGCCGTTGATGAAGCTTTCTTT
TRBJ2-7,few,TRBV10-3,NA,CAIANSYEQYF,TGTGCCATCGCGAATTCCTACGAGCAGTACTTC
TRBJ2-1,few,TRBV6-5,NA,CASLSYNEQFF,TGTGCCAGCTTGAGTTACAATGAGCAGTTCTTC
TRBJ1-2,once,TRBV6-1,NA,CASSEGPGNYGYTF,TGTGCCAGCAGTGAAGGGCCAGGAAACTATGGCTACACCTTC
TRBJ2-3,once,TRBV20-1,TRBD2,CSASGGRAPDTQYF,TGCAGTGCTAGCGGCGGGAGGGCCCCAGATACGCAGTATTTT
TRBJ2-3,few,TRBV6-5,NA,CASSNRGTQYF,TGTGCCAGCAGTAATAGGGGTACGCAGTATTTT
TRBJ2-2,NA,TRBV5-1,NA,CASSSRQELSGELFF,TGCGCCAGCAGCTCCCGACAGGAATTATCCGGGGAGCTGTTTTTT
TRBJ1-1,once,TRBV5-1,NA,CASSLAASDAEAFF,TGCGCCAGCAGCTTGGCCGCGTCAGACGCTGAAGCTTTCTTT